A selection of T cell receptor beta chains follows, all from one sample in a study of T cell responses to AZD1222 COVID-19 vaccine. Method: immunoSEQ multiplex PCR; TCRdb's copy keeps in-frame clones and lacks some. The sample has roughly 200,000 clones, 85% to 95% seen once. The specimen comprised peripheral blood, sampled on day 0 of AZD1222 vaccination. The receptors here all came from an adult in good health. Each CDR3 is given with its conserved first and last residue. The D gene is left open where the match is weak. Clone size, where shown, is once, few, many, or a class for clones that have expanded.

TRBJ2-2	TRBV6-4	TRBD1	.	TGTGCCAGCAGACAGGGGGCATGGACCGGGGAGCTGTTTTTT	CASRQGAWTGELFF
TRBJ2-3	TRBV18	.	.	TGTGCCAGCTCACCATCAGATACGCAGTATTTT	CASSPSDTQYF
TRBJ1-5	TRBV6-5	.	.	TGTGCCAGCAGTAAGCGACAGAACAATCAGCCCCAGCATTTT	CASSKRQNNQPQHF
TRBJ2-7	TRBV6-1	.	.	TGTGCCAGCAACCAACAGGGTTGGAACGAGCAGTACTTC	CASNQQGWNEQYF
TRBJ1-1	TRBV6-2/TRBV6-3	.	.	TGTGCCAGCAGTCCACGGTCATCAGGGACCACTGAAGCTTTCTTT	CASSPRSSGTTEAFF
TRBJ1-6	TRBV19	.	.	TGTGCCAGTAGTATGGCACAGCGAAATTCACCCCTCCACTTT	CASSMAQRNSPLHF
TRBJ1-5	TRBV2	.	once	TGTGCCAGCAGAGGAGATAGCAATCAGCCCCAGCATTTT	CASRGDSNQPQHF
TRBJ1-5	TRBV7-9	TRBD1	.	TGTGCCAAACAGGGGGCGAGAAGCAATCAGCCCCAGCATTTT	CAKQGARSNQPQHF
TRBJ1-2	TRBV29-1	.	.	TGCAGCGTTGAAGGCGGAATCTATGGCTACACCTTC	CSVEGGIYGYTF
TRBJ1-1	TRBV5-1	.	.	TGCGCCAGCAGCTTGGAGGGGCCCGGTGAAGCTTTCTTT	CASSLEGPGEAFF
TRBJ1-1	TRBV5-6	.	.	TGTGCCAGCAGCCCCGAGGGTAGGGGAGGTACTGAAGCTTTCTTT	CASSPEGRGGTEAFF
TRBJ1-6	TRBV27	.	.	TGTGCCAGCAGTTTTTCCAGGGGTGGTGGTTCACCCCTCCACTTT	CASSFSRGGGSPLHF
TRBJ2-7	TRBV5-8	TRBD2	.	TGTGCCGGGGTATCGGGAGGCTCCTACGAGCAGTACTTC	CAGVSGGSYEQYF
TRBJ2-6	TRBV5-1	.	.	TGCGCCAGCAGCCCGAGGACAGCTGGGGCCAACGTCCTGACTTTC	CASSPRTAGANVLTF
TRBJ2-3	TRBV6-5	.	once	TGTGCCAGCAGTTATTTGGGACCCGGCACAGATACGCAGTATTTT	CASSYLGPGTDTQYF
TRBJ1-4	TRBV5-1	.	.	TGCGCCAGCAGCCTCGGAATAACTAATGAAAAACTGTTTTTT	CASSLGITNEKLFF
TRBJ2-7	TRBV30	.	.	TGTGCCTGGAGTGTAGGGGGGAAGAACGAGCAGTACTTC	CAWSVGGKNEQYF
TRBJ1-4	TRBV5-1	.	.	TGCGCCAGCAGCCCAGGGGCGGGGCGGCGCGGCAGAGAACTGTTTTTT	CASSPGAGRRGRELFF
TRBJ1-3	TRBV19	.	.	TGTGCCAGTAGTATTACCGGGACGGGCTCTGGAAACACCATATATTTT	CASSITGTGSGNTIYF
TRBJ2-3	TRBV13	.	once	TGTGCCAGCAGCTTGTGGGAGACGACAGCCACAGATACGCAGTATTTT	CASSLWETTATDTQYF
TRBJ1-3	TRBV27	.	.	TGTGCCAGCAGTTTAGTAGTGGGAAACACCATATATTTT	CASSLVVGNTIYF
TRBJ1-1	TRBV14	.	.	TGTGCCAGCAGTCGCCGGGCCCAGAACACTGAAGCTTTCTTT	CASSRRAQNTEAFF
TRBJ1-1	TRBV28	.	.	TGTGCCAGCATGGGTCCTTTGAACACTGAAGCTTTCTTT	CASMGPLNTEAFF
TRBJ2-7	TRBV29-1	TRBD1	.	TGCAGCGGGGGCCGACAGGGAAGAAGCGAGCAGTACTTC	CSGGRQGRSEQYF
TRBJ1-6	TRBV7-9	.	.	TGTGCCAGCAGCCCAGACGGGGATTCACCCCTCCACTTT	CASSPDGDSPLHF
TRBJ1-5	TRBV28	.	.	TGTGCCAGCAGAACGCCCGGAGGCAATCAGCCCCAGCATTTT	CASRTPGGNQPQHF
TRBJ2-2	TRBV7-8	.	.	TGTGCCAGCAGCTTAGAAGGGCGGGTCAGTCACGGGGAGCTGTTTTTT	CASSLEGRVSHGELFF